Presented here are 24 T cell receptor beta chains from one specimen sequenced in a study of blood T cell repertoires in COVID-19. Repertoires were generated with immunoSEQ multiplex PCR, while TCRdb's copy carries only in-frame clones and drops some. This table holds around 140,000 clones, over 70% found once. Sequences were obtained from peripheral blood. The receptors were sampled from a human donor in a cohort sampled during active COVID-19.

The chain couples TRBV25-1 to TRBJ1-1; D is ambiguous. The germline V gene has CDR1 MGHDK and CDR2 SYGVNS. This CDR3 has 15 amino acids. Trimming took 4 bases from V and 2 from J, leaving 14 bases between them. The CDR3 sequence is CASSAAGPGNTEAFF. As DNA, the CDR3 is TGTGCCAGCAGTGCTGCCGGGCCGGGAAACACTGAAGCTTTCTTT.

The V and J genes are TRBV3-1 (or the pseudogene TRBV3-2) and TRBJ2-7; D perhaps matches TRBD2 (6 bases). Germline lookup yields CDR1 LGHDT and CDR2 YNNKEL (reference sequence). V was clipped by 8 bases and J by 2 bases, with 19 bases between them. The length of the CDR3 is 15 residues. CDR3 coding DNA: TGTGCCAGCGGCCGCGGGGCAGGAGCCCCCTACGAGCAGTACTTC. Encoded protein: CASGRGAGAPYEQYF.

DNA for the CDR3: TGTGCCAGCAGCCAGGGACAGGGGTCAGATACGCAGTATTTT. This sequence encodes CASSQGQGSDTQYF. The chain links TRBV3-1 (or the pseudogene TRBV3-2) to TRBJ2-3; 10 bases match TRBD1. CDR1 LGHDT and CDR2 YNNKEL come from the germline V gene (reference sequence). Trimming cost V 3 bases and J 4 bases; bases outside gene matches: 1. The CDR3 covers 14 residues.

The chain uses TRBV11-3 and TRBJ1-1; tentative D call: TRBD1 (6 bases). The CDR3 has 12 residues. Trimming removed 5 bases from V and 8 bases from J, with 12 bases in between. Germline CDR1 and CDR2: SGHNT and YENEEA. The CDR3 loop reads CASSRGGAEAFF. The CDR3 DNA reads TGTGCCAGCAGCCGCGGGGGGGCCGAAGCTTTCTTT.

V and J are TRBV12-3 or TRBV12-4 and TRBJ1-6; no reliable D call. CDR3 size: 13 residues. Deletions cut 3 bases from V and 4 bases from J, with 4 bases between. The CDR3 DNA sequence: TGTGCCAGCAGTTTCGGTTATAATTCACCCCTCCACTTT. Protein: CASSFGYNSPLHF.

CDR3 bases: TGTGCCATCAGCTCCACAGGGCAGGCGGTCAAAAACATTCAGTACTTC. Translation: CAISSTGQAVKNIQYF. The genes are TRBV10-3 and TRBJ2-4, with D perhaps matching TRBD1 (6 bases). The germline V gene encodes CDR1 ENHRY and CDR2 SYGVKD. The CDR3 runs 16 residues. Trimming stripped 6 bases from V and 3 bases from J, with 18 bases between.

The DNA of the CDR3 is TGTGCCATCAGTGACTGGCAGGGGTCCGGCACTGAAGCTTTCTTT. This codes for CAISDWQGSGTEAFF. The rearrangement uses TRBV10-3 and TRBJ1-1, with D maybe TRBD1 (6 bases). Per germline, CDR1 ENHRY and CDR2 SYGVKD. Trimming removed 3 bases at V and 4 bases at J, with 15 bases between. The CDR3 length is 15 residues.

This clone was seen more than once but under ten times. The chain links TRBV6-2 or TRBV6-3 to TRBJ1-2; no definite D call. The CDR3 has 14 residues. The germline gives CDR1 MNHEY, CDR2 SVGEGT. V gave up 3 bases and J gave up 4 bases, with 12 bases separating them. CDR3 amino acids: CASSYMGRSYGYTF. The CDR3 coding sequence is TGTGCCAGCAGTTATATGGGGAGATCCTATGGCTACACCTTC.

J is TRBJ1-2 and V is TRBV19; no clear D gene. Germline-derived CDR1 and CDR2 are LNHDA and SQIVND (reference sequence). The V end was cut by 4 bases, the J end by 4 bases, with 13 bases between. The CDR3 is 14 amino acids. The CDR3 DNA follows: TGTGCCAGTAGTACCGAACTTTCGAGCTATGGCTACACCTTC. Translated: CASSTELSSYGYTF.

The chain carries TRBV9 and TRBJ1-3; 7 positions match TRBD1. Trimming at V came to 4 bases and at J to 0 bases, leaving 7 bases not matched to a gene. This CDR3 has 16 amino acids. The germline CDR1 and CDR2 sequences are SGDLS and YYNGEE. The CDR3 spells CASSQQGTSSGNTIYF. The CDR3 region has the DNA TGTGCCAGCAGCCAACAGGGGACGAGCTCTGGAAACACCATATATTTT.

This chain connects TRBV7-2 to TRBJ2-3; D call uncertain. The CDR3 has 14 amino acids. V gave up 1 base and J gave up 5 bases, with 10 bases separating them. The V gene's germline CDR1 is SGHTA and CDR2 FQGNSA. The CDR3 region has the DNA TGTGCCAGCAGCTTAGGCGCGGCCATAGATACGCAGTATTTT. Translating gives CASSLGAAIDTQYF.

The CDR3 DNA is TGCGCCAGCAGCTCGACTAGCGGGGTGGGAGATACGCAGTATTTT. Encoded protein: CASSSTSGVGDTQYF. This chain joins TRBV5-1 and TRBJ2-3; 11 positions match TRBD2. The CDR3 has 15 residues. V lost 3 bases, J lost 5 bases, and 5 bases stayed unmatched. Germline V gene data show CDR1 as SGHRS and CDR2 as YFSETQ.

The V gene is TRBV5-6, the J gene TRBJ2-2; 7 nucleotides match TRBD2. Germline V CDR1 and CDR2: SGHDT, YYEEEE. V trimming: 4 bases; J trimming: 3 bases; junction bases outside the gene matches: 6. The CDR3 consists of 15 residues. This CDR3 reads CASSVRTRDTGELFF. CDR3 nucleotides: TGTGCCAGCAGCGTCCGGACTAGAGACACCGGGGAGCTGTTTTTT.

This chain connects TRBV15 to TRBJ2-7, with D maybe TRBD1 (6 bases). Trimming cost V 4 bases and J 7 bases, with 14 bases left between them. Germline lookup yields CDR1 LNHNV and CDR2 YYDKDF (reference sequence). This CDR3 spans 13 amino acids. CDR3 DNA sequence: TGTGCCACCAGCAAAGAGGCAAGGGGGGAGCAGTACGTC. Protein product: CATSKEARGEQYV.

This clone came up once. V gene TRBV5-6 combines with J gene TRBJ2-2, with D perhaps matching TRBD1 (5 bases). This CDR3 region has 16 residues. In germline, CDR1 is SGHDT, CDR2 YYEEEE. Trimming removed 4 bases at V and 4 bases at J, with 17 bases between. CDR3 bases: TGTGCCAGCAGCGCCGATTTGGACACCCTCACCGGGGAGCTGTTTTTT. It yields the protein CASSADLDTLTGELFF.

This chain uses TRBV5-3 with TRBJ1-1; 7 bases agree with TRBD1. TRBV5-3 is filed as an ORF, its function uncertain. This CDR3 comprises 20 residues. The junction had 20 bases not matched to a gene; V was cut back by 0 bases and J by 3 bases. CDR3 bases: TGTGCCAGAAGCTTGGCCAAAGCCCGACAGGGAAGTAGCCCAGACACTGAAGCTTTCTTT. Residues: CARSLAKARQGSSPDTEAFF.

There are a few counts of this clone. J is TRBJ1-2 and V is TRBV4-1; TRBD1 might be the D (5 bases). V shed 0 bases and J shed 7 bases, with 18 bases lying between them. CDR3 length: 16 amino acids. CDR1 is MGHRA, CDR2 YSYEKL, per germline. The CDR3 DNA sequence: TGCGCCAGCAGCCAAGAGGAGGGCAGGGTTGGTAGTGGCTACACCTTC. This translates into CASSQEEGRVGSGYTF.

The chain uses TRBV19 and TRBJ2-1, with 8 bases that match TRBD2. The CDR3 covers 14 residues. V was pared by 7 bases and J by 2 bases, with 4 bases of the junction left unmatched. The V gene's germline CDR1 is LNHDA and CDR2 SQIVND (reference sequence). The CDR3 DNA follows: TGTGCCAGTAAAATAGCGGGACCCTACAATGAGCAGTTCTTC. Protein product: CASKIAGPYNEQFF.

The genes are TRBV13 and TRBJ1-1; TRBD1 agrees at 9 bases. The V gene end was trimmed by 0 bases and the J gene end by 0 bases; junction bases not matched to a gene: 2. CDR3 length: 16 amino acids. Germline V gene lookup returns CDR1 PRHDT and CDR2 FYEKMQ (reference sequence). CDR3 bases: TGTGCCAGCAGCTTAGGACAGGGGGCGATGAACACTGAAGCTTTCTTT. Translation: CASSLGQGAMNTEAFF.

Only one count was recorded for this clone. The rearrangement uses TRBV12-3 or TRBV12-4 and TRBJ1-2; D remains unclear. The V end lost 3 bases, the J end lost 2 bases, and 7 bases lay between the germline ends. CDR3 length equals 13 residues. The CDR3 DNA reads as TGTGCCAGCAGTTTGCGCCTAAACTATGGCTACACCTTC. Translation: CASSLRLNYGYTF.

The chain uses TRBV7-2 and TRBJ1-1; no firm D call. The germline V gene encodes CDR1 SGHTA and CDR2 FQGNSA. The CDR3 runs to 13 residues. V gave up 2 bases and J gave up 3 bases, with 7 bases separating them. The CDR3: CASSLLRDTEAFF. CDR3 nucleotide sequence: TGTGCCAGCAGCTTACTCCGGGACACTGAAGCTTTCTTT.

This clone was recorded only once. The chain joins TRBV25-1 to TRBJ2-2; D possibly corresponds to TRBD2 (6 bases). The CDR3 contains 15 residues. Trimming took off 1 base at V and 4 bases at J, with 10 bases between the two ends. Looked up from germline, CDR1 is MGHDK and CDR2 is SYGVNS. The CDR3 loop reads CASSESAGSTGELFF. CDR3 nucleotide sequence: TGTGCCAGCAGTGAATCAGCGGGTTCCACCGGGGAGCTGTTTTTT.

J is TRBJ2-7 and V is TRBV5-1; 8 bases agree with TRBD1. This CDR3 region has 14 residues. In germline, CDR1 is SGHRS, CDR2 YFSETQ. The V gene end was trimmed by 5 bases and the J gene end by 5 bases; junction bases not matched to a gene: 9. In nucleotides, the CDR3 is TGCGCCAGCAGACCCGGGACAGGTTCCAACGAGCAGTACTTC. Its translation is CASRPGTGSNEQYF.

This clone appeared a single time. The V and J genes are TRBV19 and TRBJ2-2, with 9 bases lining up with TRBD2. Germline values: CDR1 LNHDA, CDR2 SQIVND (reference sequence). Unmatched junction bases numbered 16, after V lost 7 bases and J lost 7 bases. The CDR3 extends over 17 amino acids. In DNA, the CDR3 is TGTGCCAGTACGATCTACGGGCGCGGGGGGGACGGCGGGGAGCTGTTTTTT. Protein: CASTIYGRGGDGGELFF.